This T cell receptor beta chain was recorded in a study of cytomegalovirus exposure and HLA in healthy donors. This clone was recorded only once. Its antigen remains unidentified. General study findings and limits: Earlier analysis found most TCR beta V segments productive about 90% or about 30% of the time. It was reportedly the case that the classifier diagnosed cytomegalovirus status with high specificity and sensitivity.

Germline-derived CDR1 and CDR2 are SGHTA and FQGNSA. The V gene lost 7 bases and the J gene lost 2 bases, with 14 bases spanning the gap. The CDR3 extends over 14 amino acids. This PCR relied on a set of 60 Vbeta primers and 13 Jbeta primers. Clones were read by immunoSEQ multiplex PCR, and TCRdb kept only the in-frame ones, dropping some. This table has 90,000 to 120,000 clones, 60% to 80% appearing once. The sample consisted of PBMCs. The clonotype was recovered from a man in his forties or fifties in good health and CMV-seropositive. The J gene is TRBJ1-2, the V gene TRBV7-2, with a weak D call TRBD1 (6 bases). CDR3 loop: CASIKGGGNYGYTF. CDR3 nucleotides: TGTGCCAGCATCAAGGGAGGGGGGAACTATGGCTACACCTTC.